This TCR beta chain was profiled in a study of long-term antiretroviral therapy in people with HIV. Study information: The oldest samples precede the 2015 immediate-ART recommendation by about a decade. Whole-study findings and limits: Drawn between about 2004 and 2018, the blood was possibly obtained under older ART regimens. Relative to control repertoires, HIV repertoires exhibited narrower CDR3 length ranges.

The V gene's germline CDR1 is SEHNR and CDR2 FQNEAQ (reference sequence). This CDR3 comprises 14 residues. Trimming removed 0 bases at V and 13 bases at J, with 13 bases between. Comments on this clone: Its antigen remains unknown.

Survey level was the resolution at which the v3.0 immunoSEQ assay ran. The sequencing target was about 40,000-50,000 T-cell genomes per sample. The table came from immunoSEQ multiplex PCR; TCRdb's copy has only in-frame clones and leaves some out. The sample lists some 25,000 clones, 80% to 90% occurring once. This specimen consisted of unsorted PBMCs, obtained 1.2 years after starting antiretroviral therapy. This clonotype was obtained from a middle-aged man with HIV. This chain connects TRBV7-9 to TRBJ1-6, with D unresolved. CDR3 in amino acids: CASSLALSGSPLHF. The CDR3 nucleotides read TGTGCCAGCAGCTTAGCGCTGAGCGGTTCGCCCCTCCACTTT.